The 26 T cell receptor beta chains in this list originate from one sample, sequenced in a study of patients and donors after allogeneic stem cell transplantation. TCRdb independently ran MiXCR on the RT-PCR reads; one entry per CDR3 protein. The sample consists of about 110,000 distinct CDR3 sequences, around 33% of them appearing once. The sample comprised blood, either unsorted or a sorted T cell fraction (not recorded which). These receptors originate from a human donor who was either an allogeneic HSCT recipient or a stem cell or donor lymphocyte infusion donor (not recorded which). It is not recorded whose cells these are; they may come from a transplant donor.

Written as DNA, the CDR3 is TGTGCCACCAGCAGAGTCCCTCCACTAGCGGGGATAACAGATACGCAGTATTTT. Amino acid sequence: CATSRVPPLAGITDTQYF. V and J are TRBV15 and TRBJ2-3, with 10 bases lining up with TRBD2. The junction had 10 bases not matched to a gene; V was cut back by 1 base and J by 3 bases. Germline V gene lookup returns CDR1 LNHNV and CDR2 YYDKDF (reference sequence). The length of the CDR3 is 18 residues.

V and J are TRBV20-1 and TRBJ1-1; no reliable D call. V was cut by 3 bases and J by 10 bases, with 18 bases left in between. CDR3 length: 13 amino acids. The V gene's germline CDR1 is DFQATT and CDR2 SNEGSKA (reference sequence). CDR3 sequence: CSARDFETVAAFF. In DNA form, the CDR3 reads TGCAGTGCTAGGGACTTTGAGACGGTCGCAGCTTTCTTT.

This clonotype has just a few counts. This chain uses TRBV4-3 with TRBJ2-3; no clear D gene. The V end was cut by 0 bases, the J end by 3 bases, with 16 bases between. Germline V gene sequence: CDR1 LGHNA, CDR2 YSLEER. This CDR3 is built from 17 residues. As DNA, the CDR3 is TGCGCCAGCAGCCAAGAGGGATTCCCTGGGTGGACAGATACGCAGTATTTT. Amino acid sequence: CASSQEGFPGWTDTQYF.

The rearrangement uses TRBV15 and TRBJ1-2; 9 nucleotides match TRBD1. The V gene's germline CDR1 is LNHNV and CDR2 YYDKDF (reference sequence). The CDR3 has 18 amino acids. V lost 0 bases to trimming and J lost 2 bases; unmatched junction nucleotides: 10. CDR3: CATSRETIRDRVNYGYTF. For the CDR3, the DNA is TGTGCCACCAGCAGAGAGACAATCAGGGACAGGGTGAACTATGGCTACACCTTC. Full variable domain (rest looked up from reference TRBV15 and TRBJ1-2): DAMVIQNPRYQVTQFGKPVTLSCSQTLNHNVMYWYQQKSSQAPKLLFHYYDKDFNNEADTPDNFQSRRPNTSFCFLDIRSPGLGDTAMYLCATSRETIRDRVNYGYTFGSGTRLTVV.

The CDR3 is CASSLTGTGTDTQYF. As DNA, the CDR3 is TGTGCCAGCAGTCTCACAGGGACAGGCACAGATACGCAGTATTTT. The genes are TRBV12-3 or TRBV12-4 and TRBJ2-3, with 7 nucleotides matching TRBD1. This CDR3 spans 15 amino acids. Losses at the gene ends were 5 bases for V and 1 base for J; bases not matched to a gene: 6.

This chain joins TRBV30 and TRBJ1-4; D is unresolved. Trimming left V 0 bases short and J 7 bases short, with 3 bases between. The CDR3 sequence is 11 residues long. The germline V gene encodes CDR1 GTSNPN and CDR2 SVGIG (reference sequence). CDR3 sequence reads: CAWSVPEKLFF. CDR3 in DNA: TGTGCCTGGAGTGTACCTGAAAAACTGTTTTTT.

The J gene is TRBJ2-7, the V gene TRBV10-3; D not resolved. The V and J ends lost 4 bases and 4 bases respectively, with 17 bases between them. This CDR3 has 15 residues. The germline CDR1 and CDR2 sequences are ENHRY and SYGVKD. This CDR3 is CAISGPQQWGYEQYF. Here the CDR3 DNA reads TGTGCCATCAGTGGGCCGCAGCAATGGGGATACGAGCAGTACTTC.

The genes are TRBV6-6 and TRBJ2-3; no clear D. This CDR3 comprises 13 residues. V dropped 2 bases and J dropped 6 bases, with 9 bases sitting between them. Germline V gene sequence: CDR1 MNHNY, CDR2 SVGAGI (reference sequence). CDR3 residues: CASSYPRADTQYF. In DNA, the CDR3 is TGTGCCAGCAGTTACCCAAGGGCGGATACGCAGTATTTT.

There are a few counts of this clonotype. V gene TRBV12-3 or TRBV12-4 combines with J gene TRBJ2-3, with D hard to call. This CDR3 region has 14 residues. Trimming left V 6 bases short and J 6 bases short, with 16 bases between. CDR3 in amino acids: CASSPEYVPDTQYF. DNA of the CDR3: TGTGCCAGCAGCCCTGAATACGTACCCGATACGCAGTATTTT.

The chain couples TRBV29-1 to TRBJ2-7; the D is unclear. The germline V and J ends were trimmed by 7 bases and 0 bases, with 13 bases remaining between them. CDR3 size: 13 residues. Germline V gene data show CDR1 as SQVTM and CDR2 as ANQGSEA. The CDR3 reads CSAASLDSYEQYF. As DNA, the CDR3 is TGCAGCGCCGCCAGCCTAGACTCCTACGAGCAGTACTTC.

This sequence joins TRBV20-1 and TRBJ2-6; D ambiguous. Germline CDR1 is DFQATT and CDR2 is SNEGSKA (reference sequence). V lost 5 bases to trimming and J lost 0 bases, with 8 bases between them. The CDR3 sequence is 14 residues long. The CDR3 region is CSAPVPSGANVLTF. In DNA, the CDR3 is TGCAGTGCTCCAGTTCCCTCTGGGGCCAACGTCCTGACTTTC.

This clonotype was recorded only once. The chain carries TRBV5-1 and TRBJ2-7, with D perhaps TRBD2 (6 bases). Germline CDR1 is SGHRS and CDR2 is YFSETQ. Trimming stripped 2 bases from V and 7 bases from J, with 19 bases between. CDR3 length equals 15 residues. CDR3 amino acids: CASSFWLAASGEQYF. The CDR3 DNA follows: TGCGCCAGCAGCTTTTGGTTAGCGGCGTCGGGGGAGCAGTACTTC.

This clonotype appeared a few times. The chain has TRBV4-3 and TRBJ1-2; D uncertain. Germline values: CDR1 LGHNA, CDR2 YSLEER. The CDR3 has 14 residues. V lost 1 base and J 6 bases, leaving 12 bases between the germline ends. The CDR3 DNA reads TGCGCCAGCAGCCAAGGTCGGGGTACGGATGGCTACACCTTC. Residues: CASSQGRGTDGYTF.

This clonotype was observed a handful of times. V gene TRBV6-2 or TRBV6-3 combines with J gene TRBJ1-2; no definite D call. This CDR3 spans 14 amino acids. CDR1 is MNHEY, CDR2 SVGEGT, per germline. V was clipped by 2 bases and J by 5 bases, with 12 bases between them. In DNA form, the CDR3 reads TGTGCCAGCAGTTACGACGGCGTGAGTTATGGCTACACCTTC. It is translated as CASSYDGVSYGYTF.

This clonotype was counted a few times. The rearrangement joins TRBV7-2 to TRBJ2-5, with TRBD2 matching over 13 bases. The CDR3 runs to 16 residues. In germline, CDR1 is SGHTA, CDR2 FQGNSA. J gave up 5 bases and V 4 bases, and 7 bases lay outside the gene matches. The CDR3 region is CASSYEGLAGIETQYF. CDR3 nucleotide sequence: TGTGCCAGCAGCTATGAGGGACTAGCGGGAATCGAGACCCAGTACTTC.

The chain combines TRBV5-1 with TRBJ2-1; 8 bases match TRBD2. Germline CDR1 and CDR2: SGHRS and YFSETQ. J lost 9 bases, V lost 1 base, and 6 bases had no gene match. This CDR3 is 14 amino acids long. The CDR3, as DNA: TGCGCCAGCAGCTTGCCGGGACTAGGATCTGAGCAGTTCTTC. Its protein product is CASSLPGLGSEQFF.

V is TRBV6-5 and J is TRBJ2-2; the match to TRBD1 covers 8 bases. Germline values: CDR1 MNHEY, CDR2 SVGAGI. The CDR3 is 14 amino acids. V dropped 4 bases and J dropped 4; count of bases not matched to a gene: 2. The CDR3 region has the DNA TGTGCCAGCAGTTGGACAGGGAGCACCGGGGAGCTGTTTTTT. It is translated as CASSWTGSTGELFF.

This clonotype has a handful of counts. V usage is TRBV6-2 or TRBV6-3 and J usage is TRBJ1-5; TRBD1 is a possible D gene (5 bases). Germline V CDR1 and CDR2: MNHEY, SVGEGT. This CDR3 spans 15 amino acids. The V end was cut by 6 bases, the J end by 0 bases, with 12 bases between. The CDR3 nucleotides are TGTGCCAGCAGGGCACAGGTACTTAGCAATCAGCCCCAGCATTTT. Amino acid sequence: CASRAQVLSNQPQHF.

This chain connects TRBV7-8 to TRBJ1-1; no firm D call. This CDR3 comprises 15 residues. The germline V and J ends were trimmed by 1 base and 0 bases, with 9 bases remaining between them. Per the germline V gene, CDR1 is SGHVS and CDR2 is FQNEAQ. CDR3 protein: CASSLERTLNTEAFF. The CDR3 nucleotides read TGTGCCAGCAGCTTAGAAAGGACCCTGAACACTGAAGCTTTCTTT.

This clonotype was counted once. The J gene is TRBJ2-1, the V gene TRBV6-6; no firm D call. From germline, CDR1 is MNHNY and CDR2 SVGAGI (reference sequence). CDR3 size: 17 residues. Trimming pared 2 bases from V and 3 bases from J, leaving 17 bases between. The CDR3 reads CASSYLIPPDDYNEQFF. CDR3 nucleotides: TGTGCCAGCAGTTACCTTATCCCGCCGGACGACTACAATGAGCAGTTCTTC.

In its sample, this clonotype was seen a few times. The rearrangement joins TRBV12-3 or TRBV12-4 to TRBJ1-1; a possible D gene is TRBD1 (5 bases). The V end was cut by 2 bases, the J end by 0 bases, with 13 bases between. CDR3 length: 16 amino acids. CDR3 DNA sequence: TGTGCCAGCAGTTTATTCAGGGCGTACGTGAACACTGAAGCTTTCTTT. Encoded protein: CASSLFRAYVNTEAFF.

The chain uses TRBV12-3 or TRBV12-4 and TRBJ2-1; 12 nucleotides agree with TRBD2. CDR3 size: 16 residues. With V trimmed by 6 bases and J by 5 bases, 8 bases remained unmatched. The CDR3, as DNA: TGTGCCAGCAGACCCCTCCTAGCGGGAGGGAACAATGAGCAGTTCTTC. Protein sequence: CASRPLLAGGNNEQFF.

This chain joins TRBV9 and TRBJ1-1; 7 bases are shared with TRBD1. The CDR3 is 14 amino acids. The germline V gene has CDR1 SGDLS and CDR2 YYNGEE. With 3 bases clipped from V and 1 base from J, the junction kept 3 bases outside the gene matches. CDR3 sequence: CASSAGDRNTEAFF. The CDR3 region has the DNA TGTGCCAGCAGCGCAGGGGACAGGAACACTGAAGCTTTCTTT.

V usage is TRBV7-2 and J usage is TRBJ2-5, with 7 bases identical to TRBD1. The V and J ends lost 5 bases and 1 base, in that order; junction bases with no gene match: 7. This CDR3 has 15 residues. Looked up from germline, CDR1 is SGHTA and CDR2 is FQGNSA. The CDR3 spells CASSRRQGTQETQYF. The CDR3 nucleotides are TGTGCCAGCAGCCGTCGACAGGGAACCCAAGAGACCCAGTACTTC.

This clonotype was seen more than once but under ten times. The V call is TRBV6-1, the J call TRBJ2-2, with D unclear. This CDR3 comprises 14 residues. Germline V gives CDR1 MNHNS, CDR2 SASEGT. Trimming took 6 bases from V and 2 from J, leaving 10 bases between them. DNA for the CDR3: TGTGCCAGCAGAGCGAAGATAAACACCGGGGAGCTGTTTTTT. It codes for CASRAKINTGELFF.

This chain joins TRBV29-1 and TRBJ2-5, with D tentatively TRBD1 or TRBD2 (5 bases each). Germline V gene data show CDR1 as SQVTM and CDR2 as ANQGSEA. V was clipped by 2 bases and J by 5 bases, with 9 bases between them. The CDR3 has 12 amino acids. This chain's CDR3 is CSVELAGETQYF. The CDR3 bases are TGCAGCGTTGAACTAGCAGGGGAGACCCAGTACTTC.